This TCR beta chain was captured by sequencing in a study of human T cells and chemical hapten exposure. This clonotype was recorded a few times. As yet, its antigen is unknown. Study results and caveats: Donors had alopecia, so their immune response may differ from healthy people's. Controls had significantly fewer large CDR3 similarity clusters than were formed by expanded TCRs.

The CDR3 spans 13 residues. V dropped 5 bases and J dropped 7 bases, with 15 bases sitting between them. Germline lookup yields CDR1 MGHDK and CDR2 SYGVNS. Individual cDNA molecules had unique molecular identifiers attached to them by the library. In the source study's methods: Individual samples carried between about 23,224 and 700,000 TCRs, with some 100,000 as the median. Each CDR3 protein is one row after TCRdb ran MiXCR on the RACE reads. These V and J calls are TCRdb output, not the study's own analysis. The repertoire includes over 130,000 distinct CDR3 sequences, 12% of them detected once, and about 1.3% sits in the top ten. Time point meaning: patch test 2, 6 weeks after DPC sensitization. Described treatment: therapeutic diphenylcyclopropenone sensitization with weekly scalp DPC.

The sequencing used whole blood, collected in connection with sensitization to the hapten diphenylcyclopropenone (DPC). The chain employs TRBV25-1 and TRBJ2-7, with a possible D match to TRBD2 (6 bases). This receptor was identified in a woman in her fifties or sixties with alopecia areata. Some clones in this sample may be carry-over from other donors' samples. CDR3 residues: CASSPASVGEQYF. DNA for the CDR3: TGTGCCAGCAGTCCCGCTAGCGTGGGGGAGCAGTACTTC.